These T cell receptor beta chains were read from a single sample in a study of tumor-infiltrating lymphocytes in glioblastoma multiforme. Each CDR3 protein is one row after TCRdb ran MiXCR on the multiplex PCR reads. The sample carries some 8,000 distinct CDR3 sequences, around 70% recorded once. Sequencing input: brain tumor tissue. The source is a male donor with glioblastoma. Both conserved end residues are part of each CDR3.

j_gene | v_gene | CDR3aa
TRBJ2-1 | TRBV5-6 | CASSLGVDRAYNEQFF
TRBJ2-3 | TRBV20-1 | CSASRPGLAGGPSSIDTQYF
TRBJ2-7 | TRBV6-2/TRBV6-3 | CARLGASGYEQYF
TRBJ2-7 | TRBV2 | CASSEMGAWGTPSQQYF
TRBJ1-4 | TRBV20-1 | CCASVRNEKLFF
TRBJ2-5 | TRBV20-1 | CSARGAGTQYF
TRBJ2-7 | TRBV29-1 | CSIRPGAYEQYF
TRBJ2-5 | TRBV11-2 | CASSSGQGEETQYF
TRBJ2-7 | TRBV28 | CASSLGVEQYF
TRBJ2-2 | TRBV6-5 | CASSYVPGVSTGELLF
TRBJ2-1 | TRBV11-2 | CASSLGTLAGEIDEQFF
TRBJ2-3 | TRBV12-3/TRBV12-4 | CASRASGRTDTQYF
TRBJ2-1 | TRBV11-2 | CASSLYFPPSPGGGDKQFF
TRBJ2-2 | TRBV11-2 | CANTSSFGQGLAVNTGELFF
TRBJ2-1 | TRBV11-1 | CACSTGGLAGKFF
TRBJ2-5 | TRBV6-1 | CASRTRGRPQETQYF
TRBJ2-3 | TRBV7-2 | CASSSNREDGAGTQYF
TRBJ1-6 | TRBV6-5 | CASTRDTSYNSPLHF
TRBJ2-1 | TRBV6-2/TRBV6-3 | CASLEYLGNEQFF
TRBJ2-7 | TRBV29-1 | CSVAGLAGGPYEQYF
TRBJ1-6 | TRBV11-2 | CASSSSGDRVQGNSPLHF
TRBJ2-3 | TRBV11-2 | CASSLERGNEQYF
TRBJ1-2 | TRBV11-3 | CASSLGGTGLSYGYTF
TRBJ2-1 | TRBV11-2 | CASSLAGRGPTCNEQFF
TRBJ2-2 | TRBV6-1 | CASTLGQTGELFF
TRBJ2-1 | TRBV5-5 | CASSLTGESNIEQFF
TRBJ2-1 | TRBV29-1 | CSFGGPNEQFF
TRBJ2-1 | TRBV29-1 | CRSLRLGDSYNEEFF
TRBJ1-2 | TRBV11-2 | CASSLQSLDYTF
TRBJ2-3 | TRBV5-4 | CASSPRSRADTQYF
TRBJ2-1 | TRBV6-1 | CASGGGDFHNEHFF
TRBJ2-2 | TRBV11-2 | CASTPSFGQGLAVNTRELFF
TRBJ2-1 | TRBV11-3 | CASSFGRPNEQFF
TRBJ1-2 | TRBV11-2 | CASSLGTGTSSHYTF
TRBJ2-7 | TRBV29-1 | CSVNGASGSYEQYF
TRBJ1-5 | TRBV6-5 | CAQFWGPTSAPAF
TRBJ1-3 | TRBV11-2 | CASSQPREMKTIYF
TRBJ2-2 | TRBV11-3 | CASRSTSRLEGETGELFF
TRBJ2-1 | TRBV24-1 | CATSGTVSYNEQFF
TRBJ2-2 | TRBV12-5 | CASGLMAGVRFAGELSF
TRBJ2-1 | TRBV4-2 | CASSQFLAGGPGYSNEQFF
TRBJ2-3 | TRBV12-3/TRBV12-4 | CASRRQGAGTQYF
TRBJ2-1 | TRBV20-1 | CSAKDEAWLCEQFF